The next 10 T cell receptor beta chains were all read from a single sample in a study of naive and memory T cell subsets (dated by TCRdb to about 2017). Library method: UMI-ligation and nested PCR. Data came from an Illumina MiSeq. The beta constant-region primer consisted of an equimolar mixture of two oligonucleotides that together covered TRBC1 and TRBC2. TCRdb handled the public reads itself, with Q25 trimming in fastp and clone calling in MiXCR, and kept productive beta chains. All rows with the same CDR3 protein become a single entry with the most common DNA and genes. The table for this sample lists approximately 82,000 distinct CDR3 sequences; roughly 7% of them were counted only once. 1.6% of the sample belongs to the ten largest clones. Sequenced input: central memory CD4+ T cells from blood. The sample's cell subset or site label, decoded: central memory, CD45RA- CD27+. Source of these receptors: a human donor in good health.

In this sample, this clonotype turned up many times. The chain has TRBV20-1 and TRBJ2-7, with D possibly being TRBD2 (5 bases). The CDR3 loop spans 15 amino acids. Germline V gene data show CDR1 as DFQATT and CDR2 as SNEGSKA (reference sequence). V lost 0 bases, J lost 7 bases, and 19 bases lay in between. The CDR3 bases are TGCAGTGCTAGAGATTCCAATAGCATAACGGGAGAGCAGTACTTC. Translating it yields CSARDSNSITGEQYF.

The V gene is TRBV2, the J gene TRBJ1-1, with D unclear. Germline V lookup: CDR1 SNHLY, CDR2 FYNNEI. The V end was cut by 3 bases, the J end by 8 bases, with 13 bases between. CDR3 length: 13 residues. CDR3 amino acids: CASSDDGGAEAFF. The DNA for the CDR3 is TGTGCCAGCAGTGATGATGGAGGCGCCGAAGCTTTCTTT. The variable domain in full, completed from reference TRBV2 and TRBJ1-1, reads EPEVTQTPSHQVTQMGQEVILRCVPISNHLYFYWYRQILGQKVEFLVSFYNNEISEKSEIFDDQFSVERPDGSNFTLKIRSTKLEDSAMYFCASSDDGGAEAFFGQGTRLTVV.

The chain combines TRBV20-1 with TRBJ2-7, with D maybe TRBD2 (6 bases). The germline CDR1 and CDR2 sequences are DFQATT and SNEGSKA (reference sequence). The CDR3 spans 14 residues. The V end lost 1 base, the J end lost 5 bases, and 15 bases lay between the germline ends. The CDR3 reads CSARAFKTRHEQYF. CDR3 DNA sequence: TGCAGTGCTAGAGCTTTTAAGACTAGGCACGAGCAGTACTTC.

This clonotype appeared many times. The chain combines TRBV4-3 with TRBJ1-3; D call uncertain. This CDR3 has 15 residues. CDR1 and CDR2 from the germline V gene are LGHNA and YSLEER. Trimming pared 0 bases from V and 0 bases from J, leaving 6 bases between. The CDR3 DNA reads as TGCGCCAGCAGCCAAGAGGGCACCTCTGGAAACACCATATATTTT. Residues: CASSQEGTSGNTIYF.

This clonotype was picked up many times. This chain connects TRBV18 to TRBJ1-5, with D uncertain. Germline lookup yields CDR1 KGHSH and CDR2 LQKENI. The CDR3 has 16 amino acids. The V end was cut by 3 bases, the J end by 0 bases, with 12 bases between. The CDR3 bases are TGTGCCAGCTCACCCGGAGGGCAGGATAGCAATCAGCCCCAGCATTTT. This translates into CASSPGGQDSNQPQHF.

This clonotype came up a few times. The V call is TRBV18, the J call TRBJ2-7; 7 nucleotides match TRBD1. Per germline, CDR1 KGHSH and CDR2 LQKENI. V was clipped by 4 bases and J by 6 bases; unmatched bases: 6. The CDR3 spans 13 residues. This CDR3 is CASSLPGQREQYF. CDR3 coding DNA: TGTGCCAGCTCACTTCCGGGACAGCGCGAGCAGTACTTC.

The table lists this clonotype with many counts. The chain is built from TRBV20-1 and TRBJ2-1; D is tentatively TRBD1 or TRBD2 (6 bases each). CDR3 length: 15 residues. Trimming removed 0 bases from V and 10 bases from J, with 19 bases in between. CDR1 DFQATT and CDR2 SNEGSKA come from the germline V gene (reference sequence). The CDR3 coding sequence is TGCAGTGCTAGAGAGTACGGGGGCCCACCCATAGAGCAGTTCTTC. This codes for CSAREYGGPPIEQFF.

The CDR3 nucleotides read TGTGCCACCGGACTAGCGGGAGTAGGTGAGCAGTTCTTC. This encodes CATGLAGVGEQFF. The chain joins TRBV7-2 to TRBJ2-1; 13 bases match TRBD2. V was pared by 10 bases and J by 9 bases, with 6 bases of the junction left unmatched. The CDR3 extends over 13 amino acids. Germline CDR1 and CDR2: SGHTA and FQGNSA.

This clonotype has a count of ten or more. The chain recombines TRBV7-9 with TRBJ2-7; 10 bases fit TRBD2. CDR3 length equals 14 residues. J lost 6 bases, V lost 6 bases, and 8 bases had no gene match. The germline CDR1 and CDR2 sequences are SEHNR and FQNEAQ (reference sequence). The CDR3 DNA sequence: TGTGCCAGCAGGCTAGCGGGAGATCGCTCCGAGCAGTACTTC. Its translation is CASRLAGDRSEQYF.

This rearrangement joins TRBV30 to TRBJ1-1; D unresolved. Trimming pared 5 bases from V and 3 bases from J, leaving 16 bases between. Looked up from germline, CDR1 is GTSNPN and CDR2 is SVGIG (reference sequence). The CDR3 contains 14 residues. Here the CDR3 reads CAWAERLPYTEAFF. CDR3 DNA: TGTGCCTGGGCAGAGAGACTACCCTACACTGAAGCTTTCTTT. The full variable domain, with the rest looked up from reference TRBV30 and TRBJ1-1, is SQTIHQWPATLVQPVGSPLSLECTVEGTSNPNLYWYRQAAGRGLQLLFYSVGIGQISSEVPQNLSASRPQDRQFILSSKKLLLSDSGFYLCAWAERLPYTEAFFGQGTRLTVV.